This entry features one T cell receptor beta chain sequence. What it binds is not known. The length of the CDR3 is 14 residues. Between the trimmed V and J ends, which lost 5 bases and 0 bases, there was a span of 10 bases. Germline V gene data show CDR1 as LNHDA and CDR2 as SQIVND (reference sequence). These data belong to a study of graft-versus-host responses after intestinal transplantation. Clones were read by immunoSEQ multiplex PCR, and TCRdb kept only the in-frame ones, dropping some. The table lists under 150,000 clones, around 90% of them singletons. Sequencing was performed on unstimulated CD4+ T cells sorted from spleen or lymph node cells, taken before intestinal transplant. The clonotype was recovered from a human donor who received an intestinal transplant. The gene calls are TRBV19 and TRBJ1-2; D call uncertain. CDR3 nucleotide sequence: TGTGCCAGTAGTCCGGCTTTAGCTAACTATGGCTACACCTTC. Encoded protein: CASSPALANYGYTF.